This T cell receptor (beta chain) was sequenced in a study of CD4 T cells in relation to SARS-CoV-2 and coronaviruses. Study summary: TCR beta CDR3s were sequenced after roughly nine-day antigen culture of PBMCs. Crossreactive spike epitopes shared across donors were mapped to their HLA restriction.

Of note for this clone: What it binds is unknown.

The V gene's germline CDR1 is SEHNR and CDR2 FQNEAQ (reference sequence). CDR3 size: 15 residues. J lost 4 bases, V lost 5 bases, and 11 bases had no gene match. Before the COVID-19 pandemic, during about 2011-2019, CD4+ T cells were taken from unexposed donors. After approximately 10 days of culture, CD4+ T cells were isolated. Assay: immunoSEQ multiplex PCR; the TCRdb copy retains only in-frame clones and omits some. The sample carries about 24,000 clones, around 67% recorded once. Sequencing used CD4+ T cells from PBMCs, cultured in vitro. The origin of this receptor is a human donor in good health. The chain joins TRBV7-9 to TRBJ2-7, with 7 bases matching TRBD1. In DNA, the CDR3 is TGTGCCAGCAGCGGAGACAGGGCATTACGGTACGAGCAGTACTTC. Amino acids: CASSGDRALRYEQYF.